What follows describes a single T cell receptor beta chain. Produced via immunoSEQ multiplex PCR; TCRdb's table is partial and in-frame only. The sample includes about 130,000 clones, 90% to 97% seen only once; the top ten take less than 2%. The source of the sample is a study of cytomegalovirus exposure and HLA in healthy donors. This CDR3 has 11 amino acids. The germline V and J ends were trimmed by 7 bases and 2 bases, with 8 bases remaining between them. Germline loops: CDR1 SQVTM, CDR2 ANQGSEA. This sequence was found in a man younger than 35 in good health and CMV-seronegative. This chain connects TRBV29-1 to TRBJ2-5, with unresolved D. The specimen was PBMCs. The CDR3 is CSGTVQETQYF. The DNA for the CDR3 is TGCAGCGGAACGGTGCAAGAGACCCAGTACTTC.